The 20 T cell receptor beta chains below come from one sample, sequenced in a study of blood T cell repertoires in COVID-19 (dated by TCRdb to 2020 to 2022). The library was made by the immunoSEQ multiplex PCR assay. TCRdb limited this immuneACCESS table to in-frame rearrangements with V and J called. A share of clones is missing; checked studies link under half to unresolved V genes, and the rest is unexplained. The sample data list over 30,000 clones, and 88% of these were observed just once. The ten most abundant clones make up 9.8% of the sample. The specimen sequenced was peripheral blood. These receptors were collected from a human donor in a cohort sampled during active COVID-19.

The CDR3 coding sequence is TGCGCCAGCAGCTTGTCGGGGAATGGTCAGCCCCAGCATTTT. Translating gives CASSLSGNGQPQHF. The chain couples TRBV5-1 to TRBJ1-5; D not resolved. The CDR3 loop spans 14 amino acids. CDR1 is SGHRS, CDR2 YFSETQ, per germline. The germline V and J ends were trimmed by 1 base and 6 bases, with 11 bases remaining between them.

This clone was detected once. V usage is TRBV5-1 and J usage is TRBJ2-2, with a possible D match to TRBD2 (6 bases). Germline V CDR1 and CDR2: SGHRS, YFSETQ. The CDR3 length is 15 residues. V was pared by 2 bases and J by 1 base, with 9 bases between. The CDR3 sequence: CASSFGGVNTGELFF. CDR3 in DNA: TGCGCCAGCAGCTTCGGGGGAGTGAACACCGGGGAGCTGTTTTTT. Looking up the rest from reference TRBV5-1 and TRBJ2-2 gives the full variable domain: KAGVTQTPRYLIKTRGQQVTLSCSPISGHRSVSWYQQTPGQGLQFLFEYFSETQRNKGNFPGRFSGRQFSNSRSEMNVSTLELGDSALYLCASSFGGVNTGELFFGEGSRLTVL.

V gene TRBV29-1 combines with J gene TRBJ2-3; 13 nucleotides match TRBD2. After removal of 5 bases from V and 6 bases from J, the junction contained 8 bases not matched to a gene. The V gene's germline CDR1 is SQVTM and CDR2 ANQGSEA. The CDR3 loop spans 15 amino acids. The CDR3 protein is CSVPLAGGLSDTQYF. Written as DNA, the CDR3 is TGCAGCGTTCCACTAGCGGGAGGGTTATCCGATACGCAGTATTTT.

This rearrangement joins TRBV19 to TRBJ1-1; 7 nucleotides line up with TRBD1. Germline CDR1 LNHDA, CDR2 SQIVND (reference sequence). J lost 7 bases, V lost 3 bases, and 8 bases had no gene match. The CDR3 spans 14 residues. Here the CDR3 reads CASSIDRVRGEAFF. As DNA, the CDR3 is TGTGCCAGTAGTATTGACAGGGTACGCGGTGAAGCTTTCTTT. The full variable domain, completed using reference TRBV19 and TRBJ1-1, is DGGITQSPKYLFRKEGQNVTLSCEQNLNHDAMYWYRQDPGQGLRLIYYSQIVNDFQKGDIAEGYSVSREKKESFPLTVTSAQKNPTAFYLCASSIDRVRGEAFFGQGTRLTVV.

The J gene is TRBJ1-1, the V gene TRBV6-5, with D perhaps TRBD1 (6 bases). Germline CDR1 MNHEY, CDR2 SVGAGI. Trimming cost V 4 bases and J 6 bases, with 18 bases left between them. There are 15 residues in the CDR3. CDR3 nucleotides: TGTGCCAGCAGTTTACTATTACAGGGTTCCTCTGAAGCTTTCTTT. It yields the protein CASSLLLQGSSEAFF.

V and J are TRBV9 and TRBJ1-4; 10 bases map to TRBD1. The ends lost 2 bases at V and 5 bases at J; junction bases unmatched: 3. CDR1 and CDR2 (germline): SGDLS, YYNGEE. The CDR3 runs to 15 residues. The CDR3, as DNA: TGTGCCAGCAGCGTGGGACAGGGGAACAATGAAAAACTGTTTTTT. It encodes CASSVGQGNNEKLFF.

This chain joins TRBV5-1 and TRBJ1-3; tentative D call: TRBD1 (5 bases). Germline loops: CDR1 SGHRS, CDR2 YFSETQ. V lost 2 bases to trimming and J lost 0 bases, with 6 bases between them. The CDR3 has 14 residues. CDR3 amino acids: CASSLTGSGNTIYF. The CDR3 DNA is TGCGCCAGCAGCTTAACAGGCTCTGGAAACACCATATATTTT.

This clone was recorded once. The chain has TRBV5-1 and TRBJ2-7; TRBD2 matches 8 bases. V trimming: 0 bases; J trimming: 1 base; junction bases outside the gene matches: 3. Germline CDR1 SGHRS, CDR2 YFSETQ. This CDR3 region has 15 residues. The CDR3 is CASSLGLAGSYEQYF. Written as DNA, the CDR3 is TGCGCCAGCAGCTTGGGTTTAGCGGGATCCTACGAGCAGTACTTC.

The chain carries TRBV2 and TRBJ1-1; tentative D call: TRBD1 (6 bases). Germline values: CDR1 SNHLY, CDR2 FYNNEI. Trimming cost V 6 bases and J 1 base, with 12 bases left between them. The CDR3 has 14 residues. For the CDR3, the DNA is TGTGCCAGCAGCTGGGACACAGAGAACACTGAAGCTTTCTTT. It is translated as CASSWDTENTEAFF. The whole variable domain, filled in from reference TRBV2 and TRBJ1-1, reads EPEVTQTPSHQVTQMGQEVILRCVPISNHLYFYWYRQILGQKVEFLVSFYNNEISEKSEIFDDQFSVERPDGSNFTLKIRSTKLEDSAMYFCASSWDTENTEAFFGQGTRLTVV.

CDR3 coding DNA: TGTGCCAGCAGCCGACAGGGACAGGGATTCACAGATACGCAGTATTTT. This encodes CASSRQGQGFTDTQYF. The chain has TRBV7-6 and TRBJ2-3; the match to TRBD1 covers 9 bases. Losses at the gene ends were 5 bases for V and 2 bases for J; bases not matched to a gene: 8. This CDR3 comprises 16 residues. The germline V gene has CDR1 SGHVS and CDR2 FNYEAQ.

This clone was found a few times. One end of the junction does not line up with germline, which may come from a read error. The chain recombines TRBV19 with TRBJ2-1, with 7 bases matching TRBD2. CDR3 length equals 12 residues. Germline CDR1 and CDR2: LNHDA and SQIVND (reference sequence). Here the CDR3 DNA reads TGTGCCAGTAGAATAGCGGGTGGTGAGCAGTTCTTC. Translated, it gives CASRIAGGEQFF.

The sample holds one count of this clone. V gene TRBV11-2 combines with J gene TRBJ2-1; 11 bases are a match to TRBD2. Germline V CDR1 and CDR2: SGHAT, FQNNGV. V dropped 1 base and J dropped 7; count of bases not matched to a gene: 6. The CDR3 sequence is 16 residues long. As DNA, the CDR3 is TGTGCCAGCAGCTTAGGTCGGGGACTAGCGGATAATGAGCAGTTCTTC. This sequence encodes CASSLGRGLADNEQFF.

V usage is TRBV10-3 and J usage is TRBJ1-4; 8 bases align to TRBD1. V gave up 5 bases and J gave up 5 bases; unmatched junction bases: 4. From germline, CDR1 is ENHRY and CDR2 SYGVKD. The CDR3 is 14 amino acids. CDR3: CAISTGTGNEKLFF. CDR3 nucleotides: TGTGCCATCAGTACCGGGACAGGCAATGAAAAACTGTTTTTT.

Of note for this clone: One end of the junction varies from germline; a read error may be responsible. V and J are TRBV7-7 and TRBJ1-3; perhaps TRBD1 as D (5 bases). Germline assignment: CDR1 SSHAT and CDR2 FNYEAQ (reference sequence). The CDR3 consists of 15 residues. The CDR3 reads CASSQAAGFGNTIYF. CDR3 bases: TGTGCTAGCAGCCAGGCAGCAGGGTTTGGAAACACCATATATTTT.

This chain links TRBV7-9 with TRBJ2-1; 9 bases map to TRBD2. V lost 2 bases, J lost 11 bases, and 1 base stayed unmatched. CDR1 is SEHNR and CDR2 is FQNEAQ in the germline V gene (reference sequence). The CDR3 runs to 12 residues. CDR3 in DNA: TGTGCCAGCAGCTTACTAGCGGGACAGCAGTTCTTC. Translating it yields CASSLLAGQQFF.

The genes are TRBV12-5 and TRBJ2-3; TRBD2 matches 9 bases. Germline V lookup: CDR1 LGHNT, CDR2 FRNRAP. V was clipped by 5 bases and J by 2 bases; unmatched bases: 14. The CDR3 is made up of 18 amino acids. The CDR3 coding sequence is TGTGCTAGTGGTGCTCCCCTTAGCGGGGGATTAATCACAGATACGCAGTATTTT. Its protein is CASGAPLSGGLITDTQYF.

The chain joins TRBV5-1 to TRBJ2-1, with no clear D. The CDR3 consists of 14 residues. Per the germline V gene, CDR1 is SGHRS and CDR2 is YFSETQ. Trimming shortened V by 5 bases and J by 0 bases, and 9 bases separated the two germline ends. CDR3 residues: CASSGPSSYNEQFF. The CDR3 coding sequence is TGCGCCAGCAGTGGGCCCAGCTCCTACAATGAGCAGTTCTTC.

This sequence joins TRBV3-1 (or the pseudogene TRBV3-2) and TRBJ2-3, with 11 bases identical to TRBD2. The trim removed 0 bases at V and 6 bases at J, leaving 8 bases unmatched. CDR3 length: 17 amino acids. Germline CDR1 reads LGHDT; CDR2 reads YNNKEL (reference sequence). The CDR3 nucleotides read TGTGCCAGCAGCCAAGAGGGGCTAGCGGGAGGTTGGGATACGCAGTATTTT. It translates to CASSQEGLAGGWDTQYF.

The chain recombines TRBV18 with TRBJ1-3, with D tentatively TRBD1 (5 bases). The CDR3 has 16 amino acids. Per the germline V gene, CDR1 is KGHSH and CDR2 is LQKENI. With 0 bases removed from V and 1 base from J, the gap between germline ends came to 10 bases. CDR3 amino acids: CASSPPFHRSGNTIYF. CDR3 sequence (DNA): TGTGCCAGCTCACCACCTTTCCACAGGTCTGGAAACACCATATATTTT.

V gene TRBV11-3 combines with J gene TRBJ2-2; the match to TRBD2 covers 8 bases. The CDR3 runs 15 residues. The trim removed 1 base at V and 5 bases at J, leaving 3 bases unmatched. Germline V lookup: CDR1 SGHNT, CDR2 YENEEA. CDR3 nucleotides: TGTGCCAGCAGCTTAGGGGGACTAGAGACCGGGGAGCTGTTTTTT. Translation gives CASSLGGLETGELFF.